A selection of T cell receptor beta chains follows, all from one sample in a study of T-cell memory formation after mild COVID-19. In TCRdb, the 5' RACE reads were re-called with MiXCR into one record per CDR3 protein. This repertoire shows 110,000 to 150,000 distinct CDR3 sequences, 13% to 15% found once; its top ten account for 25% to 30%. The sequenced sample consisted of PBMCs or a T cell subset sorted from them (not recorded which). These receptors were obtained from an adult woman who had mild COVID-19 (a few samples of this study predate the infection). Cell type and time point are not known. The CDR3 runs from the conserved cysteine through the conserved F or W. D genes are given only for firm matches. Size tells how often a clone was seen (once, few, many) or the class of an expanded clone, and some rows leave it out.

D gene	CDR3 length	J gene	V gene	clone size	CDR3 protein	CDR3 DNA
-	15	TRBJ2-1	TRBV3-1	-	CASSQDERAVNEQFF	TGTGCCAGCAGCCAAGATGAGCGAGCTGTGAATGAGCAGTTCTTC
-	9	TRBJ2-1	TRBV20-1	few	CSARTSRFF	TGCAGTGCTAGAACTAGTCGGTTCTTC
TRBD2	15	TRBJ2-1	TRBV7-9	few	CASSLGPGGLNEQFF	TGTGCCAGCAGCTTAGGCCCGGGAGGACTGAATGAGCAGTTCTTC
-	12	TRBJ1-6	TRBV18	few	CASSQWDSPLHF	TGTGCCAGCTCACAGTGGGATTCACCCCTCCACTTT
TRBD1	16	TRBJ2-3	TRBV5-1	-	CASSSRRDREPDTQYF	TGCGCCAGCAGCTCCCGCCGGGACAGGGAACCAGATACGCAGTATTTT
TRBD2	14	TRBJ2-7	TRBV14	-	CASSPLWGGYEQYF	TGTGCCAGCAGCCCCCTTTGGGGGGGCTACGAGCAGTACTTC
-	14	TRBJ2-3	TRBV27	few	CASSLWGSADTQYF	TGTGCCAGCAGTTTATGGGGGTCCGCAGATACGCAGTATTTT
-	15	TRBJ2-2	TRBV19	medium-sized	CASSPGTFLLGELFF	TGTGCCAGTAGTCCCGGGACTTTCTTACTCGGGGAGCTGTTTTTT
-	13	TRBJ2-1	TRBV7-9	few	CASSPAGANEQFF	TGTGCCAGCAGCCCGGCGGGGGCCAATGAGCAGTTCTTC
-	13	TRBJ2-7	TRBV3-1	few	CASSLQLKYEQYF	TGTGCCAGCAGCCTACAGCTAAAGTACGAGCAGTACTTC
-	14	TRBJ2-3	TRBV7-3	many	CASSSPFIGDTQYF	TGTGCCAGCAGCTCCCCCTTTATTGGAGATACGCAGTATTTT
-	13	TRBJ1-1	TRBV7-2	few	CASSLATAAGAFF	TGTGCCAGCAGCTTAGCCACAGCAGCCGGGGCTTTCTTT
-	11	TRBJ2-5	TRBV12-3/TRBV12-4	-	CASSDGPTQYF	TGTGCCAGCAGTGACGGGCCTACCCAGTACTTC